Listed below are T cell receptor beta chains from one sample, sequenced in a study of T cell responses to AZD1222 COVID-19 vaccine. The repertoire was sequenced with immunoSEQ multiplex PCR; TCRdb's copy has only in-frame clones and lacks some. Of roughly 80,000 clones listed, around 90% are singletons. Sequencing used peripheral blood, obtained on day 0 of AZD1222 vaccination. The receptors originated from an adult in good health. The conserved cysteine and the conserved F or W are not part of the CDR3 here. Clone sizes are given selectively: once, few, many, or a class where the clone is expanded.

clone_size | j_call | v_call | cdr3_aa
. | TRBJ2-5 | TRBV6-1 | ASSERDDRETQY
. | TRBJ2-1 | TRBV13 | ASSAASGSSYNEQF
once | TRBJ1-4 | TRBV4-1 | ASSLLDIREKLF
. | TRBJ2-2 | TRBV28 | ASSGTKNTGELF
. | TRBJ2-5 | TRBV12-3/TRBV12-4 | ASSLQEEETQY
. | TRBJ1-1 | TRBV5-5 | ASSALQGNTEAF
. | TRBJ2-1 | TRBV5-1 | ASSSPIIQSSYNEQF
. | TRBJ1-4 | TRBV19 | ASSPPGRTLNEKLF
. | TRBJ2-2 | TRBV5-5 | ASSFPTGNTGELF
. | TRBJ1-2 | TRBV9 | ASSAWDRSNYGYT
. | TRBJ1-6 | TRBV10-2 | ASSPMTGGSSPLH
. | TRBJ2-7 | TRBV5-4 | ASSSGGQSVSEQY
. | TRBJ1-4 | TRBV5-1 | ASSAGDRGGEKLF
. | TRBJ2-1 | TRBV5-6 | ASELHHGSFSSYNEQF
. | TRBJ2-7 | TRBV28 | ASSLSEIFGYEQY
. | TRBJ2-7 | TRBV10-3 | AISEKTSGSYEQY
. | TRBJ2-6 | TRBV10-3 | AISERLYSGANVLT
once | TRBJ2-3 | TRBV5-1 | ASSLSQGAPDTQY
. | TRBJ2-1 | TRBV28 | ASSLWERPAEQF
. | TRBJ2-5 | TRBV5-4 | ASSPGGGETQY
. | TRBJ2-1 | TRBV19 | ASSMARRSTSGREREQF
. | TRBJ2-5 | TRBV28 | ASRQETQY
. | TRBJ2-3 | TRBV7-2 | ASSLGGQVTDTQY
. | TRBJ2-3 | TRBV18 | ASSAPPDTQY
. | TRBJ2-1 | TRBV10-3 | AISISGTAYNEQF
. | TRBJ1-1 | TRBV28 | ASSLPGPNTEAF
. | TRBJ2-5 | TRBV29-1 | SVEGGRGETQY
. | TRBJ2-3 | TRBV18 | ASRGFTSTDTQY
. | TRBJ1-6 | TRBV27 | ASGIMGRPLH